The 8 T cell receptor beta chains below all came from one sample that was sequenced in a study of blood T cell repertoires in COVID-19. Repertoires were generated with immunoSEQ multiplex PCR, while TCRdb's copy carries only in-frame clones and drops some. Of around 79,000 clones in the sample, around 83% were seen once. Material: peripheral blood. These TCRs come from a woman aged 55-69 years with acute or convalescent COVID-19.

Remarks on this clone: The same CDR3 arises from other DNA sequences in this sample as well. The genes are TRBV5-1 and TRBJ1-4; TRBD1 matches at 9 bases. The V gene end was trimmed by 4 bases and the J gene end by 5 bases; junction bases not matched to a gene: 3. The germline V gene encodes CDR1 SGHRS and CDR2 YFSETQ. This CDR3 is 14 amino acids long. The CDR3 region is CASSLGTGNEKLFF. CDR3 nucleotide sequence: TGCGCCAGCAGCCTCGGGACAGGGAATGAAAAACTGTTTTTT.

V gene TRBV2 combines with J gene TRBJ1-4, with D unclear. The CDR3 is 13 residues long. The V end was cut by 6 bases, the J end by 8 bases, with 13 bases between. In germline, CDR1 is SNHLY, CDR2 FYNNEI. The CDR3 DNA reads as TGTGCCAGCAGAAGCCAGGTGAAGGAAAAACTGTTTTTT. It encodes CASRSQVKEKLFF.

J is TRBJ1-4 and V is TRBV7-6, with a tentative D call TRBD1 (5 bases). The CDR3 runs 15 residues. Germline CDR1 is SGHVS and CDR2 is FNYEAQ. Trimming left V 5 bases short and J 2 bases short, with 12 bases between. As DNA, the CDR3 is TGTGCCAGCAGCCGGCGGGAGGGGACTAATGAAAAACTGTTTTTT. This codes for CASSRREGTNEKLFF.

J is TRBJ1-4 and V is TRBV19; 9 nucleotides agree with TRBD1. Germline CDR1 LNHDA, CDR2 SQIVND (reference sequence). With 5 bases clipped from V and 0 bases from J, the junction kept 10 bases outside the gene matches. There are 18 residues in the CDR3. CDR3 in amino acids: CASSDSGTGLATNEKLFF. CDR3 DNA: TGTGCCAGTAGTGACTCCGGGACAGGGCTCGCAACTAATGAAAAACTGTTTTTT.

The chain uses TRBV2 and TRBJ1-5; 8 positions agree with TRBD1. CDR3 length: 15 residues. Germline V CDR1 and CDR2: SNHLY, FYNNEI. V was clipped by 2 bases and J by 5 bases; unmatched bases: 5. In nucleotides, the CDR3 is TGTGCCAGCAGTGAACCCGGCAGGGGGCATCAGCCCCAGCATTTT. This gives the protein CASSEPGRGHQPQHF.

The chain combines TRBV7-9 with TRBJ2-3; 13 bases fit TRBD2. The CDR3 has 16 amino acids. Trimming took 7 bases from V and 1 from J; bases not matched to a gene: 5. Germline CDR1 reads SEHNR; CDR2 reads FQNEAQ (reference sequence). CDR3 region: CASTRGTSGGTDTQYF. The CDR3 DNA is TGTGCCAGCACCCGAGGGACTAGCGGGGGCACAGATACGCAGTATTTT. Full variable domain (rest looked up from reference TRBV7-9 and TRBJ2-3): DTGVSQNPRHKITKRGQNVTFRCDPISEHNRLYWYRQTLGQGPEFLTYFQNEAQLEKSRLLSDRFSAERPKGSFSTLEIQRTEQGDSAMYLCASTRGTSGGTDTQYFGPGTRLTVL.

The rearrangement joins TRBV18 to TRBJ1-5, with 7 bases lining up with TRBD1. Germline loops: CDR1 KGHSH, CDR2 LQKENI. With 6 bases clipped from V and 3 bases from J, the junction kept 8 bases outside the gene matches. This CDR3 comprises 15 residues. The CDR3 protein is CASSHGTANNQPQHF. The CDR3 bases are TGTGCCAGCTCTCACGGGACAGCCAACAATCAGCCCCAGCATTTT.

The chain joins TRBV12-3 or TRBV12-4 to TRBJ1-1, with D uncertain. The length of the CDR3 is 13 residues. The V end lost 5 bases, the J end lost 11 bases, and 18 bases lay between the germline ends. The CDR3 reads CASSLDRDRNAFF. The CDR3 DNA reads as TGTGCCAGCAGTCTGGACCGGGATAGGAATGCTTTCTTT.